This T cell receptor beta chain was identified in a study of T cells after yellow fever vaccination. 5'RACE template switching added a universal primer site and UMIs to TCR cDNA. One entry per CDR3 protein, called by TCRdb with MiXCR from the 5' RACE reads. The repertoire consists of 400,000 to 450,000 distinct CDR3 sequences, with around 20% occurring once and the leading ten covering 15% to 20%. The starting material was PBMCs, obtained before the yellow fever booster vaccination. The receptor was isolated from a man younger than 35 who received the YFV17D yellow fever vaccine.

The DNA of the CDR3 is TGTGCCAGCAGCTACCCGGACTTACGCTCATACAATGAGCAGTTCTTC. Translating it yields CASSYPDLRSYNEQFF. V is TRBV6-2 or TRBV6-3 and J is TRBJ2-1, with a possible D match to TRBD2 (5 bases). CDR1 and CDR2 from the germline V gene are MNHEY and SVGEGT. This CDR3 is 16 amino acids long. The V end lost 6 bases, the J end lost 4 bases, and 19 bases lay between the germline ends.